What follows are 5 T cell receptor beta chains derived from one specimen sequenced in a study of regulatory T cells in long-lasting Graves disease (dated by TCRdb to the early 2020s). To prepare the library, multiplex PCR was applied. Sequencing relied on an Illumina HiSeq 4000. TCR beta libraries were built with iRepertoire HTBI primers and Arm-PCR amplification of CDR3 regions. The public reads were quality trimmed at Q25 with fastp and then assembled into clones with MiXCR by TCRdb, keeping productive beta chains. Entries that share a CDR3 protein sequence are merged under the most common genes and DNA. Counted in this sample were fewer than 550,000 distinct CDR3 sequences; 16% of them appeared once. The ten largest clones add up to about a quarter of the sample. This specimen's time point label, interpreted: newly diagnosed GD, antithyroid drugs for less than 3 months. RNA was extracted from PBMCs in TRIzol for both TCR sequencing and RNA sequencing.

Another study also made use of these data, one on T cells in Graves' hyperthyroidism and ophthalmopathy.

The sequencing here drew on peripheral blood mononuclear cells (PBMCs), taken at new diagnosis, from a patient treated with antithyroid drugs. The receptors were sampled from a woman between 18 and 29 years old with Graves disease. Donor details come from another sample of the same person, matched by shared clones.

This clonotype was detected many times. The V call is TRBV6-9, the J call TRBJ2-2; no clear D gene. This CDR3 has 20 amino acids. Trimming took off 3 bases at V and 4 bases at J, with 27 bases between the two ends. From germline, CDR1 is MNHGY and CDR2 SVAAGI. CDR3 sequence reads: CASSYCEGSGPRICTGELFF. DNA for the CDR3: TGTGCCAGCAGTTACTGTGAAGGGTCTGGCCCTCGGATTTGCACCGGGGAGCTGTTTTTT.

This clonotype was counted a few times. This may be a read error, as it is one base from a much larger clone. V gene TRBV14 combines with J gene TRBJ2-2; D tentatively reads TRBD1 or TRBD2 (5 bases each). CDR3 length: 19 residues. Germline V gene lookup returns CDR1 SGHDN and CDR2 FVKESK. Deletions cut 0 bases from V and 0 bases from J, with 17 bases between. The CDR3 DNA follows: TGTGCCAGCAGCCAAGATTGGGGACGATTCCCAGCGAACACCGGGGAGCTGTTTTTT. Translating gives CASSQDWGRFPANTGELFF. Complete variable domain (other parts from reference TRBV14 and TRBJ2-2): EAGVTQFPSHSVIEKGQTVTLRCDPISGHDNLYWYRRVMGKEIKFLLHFVKESKQDESGMPNNRFLAERTGGTYSTLKVQPAELEDSGVYFCASSQDWGRFPANTGELFFGEGSRLTVL.

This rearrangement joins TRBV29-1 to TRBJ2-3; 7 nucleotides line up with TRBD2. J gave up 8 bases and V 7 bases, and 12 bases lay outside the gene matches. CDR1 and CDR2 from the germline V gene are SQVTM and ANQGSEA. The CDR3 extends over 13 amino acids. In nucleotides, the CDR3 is TGCAGCGCTGGGGGAGGGCCGCCTTCTACGCAGTATTTT. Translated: CSAGGGPPSTQYF.

CDR3 in amino acids: CSARDWVGGGGGELFF. CDR3 nucleotides: TGCAGTGCTAGAGATTGGGTAGGGGGCGGAGGCGGGGAGCTGTTTTTT. This chain uses TRBV20-1 with TRBJ2-2; 7 bases fit TRBD1. Germline loops: CDR1 DFQATT, CDR2 SNEGSKA (reference sequence). With 0 bases clipped from V and 7 bases from J, the junction kept 11 bases outside the gene matches. The CDR3 has 16 amino acids.

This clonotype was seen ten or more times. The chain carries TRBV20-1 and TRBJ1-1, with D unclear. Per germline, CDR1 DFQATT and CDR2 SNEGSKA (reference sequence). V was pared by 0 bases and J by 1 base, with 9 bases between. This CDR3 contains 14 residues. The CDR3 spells CSARDPGPNTEAFF. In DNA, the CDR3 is TGCAGTGCTAGAGATCCAGGCCCGAACACTGAAGCTTTCTTT.